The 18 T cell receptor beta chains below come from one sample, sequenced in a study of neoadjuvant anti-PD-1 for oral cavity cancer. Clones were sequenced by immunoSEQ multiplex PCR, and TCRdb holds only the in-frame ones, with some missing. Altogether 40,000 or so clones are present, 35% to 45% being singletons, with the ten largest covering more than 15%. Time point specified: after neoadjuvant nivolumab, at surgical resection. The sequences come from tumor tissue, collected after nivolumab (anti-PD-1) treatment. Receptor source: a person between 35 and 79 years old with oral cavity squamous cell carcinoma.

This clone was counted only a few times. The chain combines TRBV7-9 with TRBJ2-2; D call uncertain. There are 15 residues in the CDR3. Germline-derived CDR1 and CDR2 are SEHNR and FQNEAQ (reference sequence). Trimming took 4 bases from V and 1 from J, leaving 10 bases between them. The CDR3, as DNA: TGTGCCAGCAGCTCCCCCTACCTGAACACCGGGGAGCTGTTTTTT. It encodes CASSSPYLNTGELFF.

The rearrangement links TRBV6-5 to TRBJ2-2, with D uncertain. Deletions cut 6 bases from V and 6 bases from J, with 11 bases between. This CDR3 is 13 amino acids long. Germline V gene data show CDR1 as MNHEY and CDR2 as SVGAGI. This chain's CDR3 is CASRPLESGELFF. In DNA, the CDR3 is TGTGCCAGCAGACCCCTAGAGTCCGGGGAGCTGTTTTTT.

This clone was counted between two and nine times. The chain's CDR3 is CASSHQGLDTGELFF. The CDR3 bases are TGCGCCAGCAGCCATCAAGGGTTGGACACCGGGGAGCTGTTTTTT. The V call is TRBV4-1, the J call TRBJ2-2; D remains ambiguous. CDR3 length equals 15 residues. The V gene's germline CDR1 is MGHRA and CDR2 YSYEKL. Trimming left V 3 bases short and J 3 bases short, with 11 bases between.

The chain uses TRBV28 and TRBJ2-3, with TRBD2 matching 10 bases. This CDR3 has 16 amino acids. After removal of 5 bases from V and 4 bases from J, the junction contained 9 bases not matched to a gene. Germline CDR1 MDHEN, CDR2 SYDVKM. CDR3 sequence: CASSPHRLAGADTQYF. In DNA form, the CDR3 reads TGTGCCAGCAGTCCCCATCGTCTAGCGGGGGCAGATACGCAGTATTTT.

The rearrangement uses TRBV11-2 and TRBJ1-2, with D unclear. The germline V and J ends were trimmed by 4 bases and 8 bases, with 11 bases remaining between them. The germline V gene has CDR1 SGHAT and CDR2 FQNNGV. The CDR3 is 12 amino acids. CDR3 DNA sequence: TGTGCCAGCAGCTCAGAAAAACCCGGCTACACCTTC. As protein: CASSSEKPGYTF.

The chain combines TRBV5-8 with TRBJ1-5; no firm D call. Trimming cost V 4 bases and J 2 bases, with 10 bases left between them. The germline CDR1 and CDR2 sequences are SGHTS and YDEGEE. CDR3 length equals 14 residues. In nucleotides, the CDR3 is TGTGCCAGCAGCCGGCGTGGGGGCAATCAGCCCCAGCATTTT. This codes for CASSRRGGNQPQHF.

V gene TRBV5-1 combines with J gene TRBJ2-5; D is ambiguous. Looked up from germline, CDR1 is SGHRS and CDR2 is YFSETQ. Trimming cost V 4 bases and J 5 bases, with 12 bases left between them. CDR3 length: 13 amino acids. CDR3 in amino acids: CASSPRLEETQYF. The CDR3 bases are TGCGCCAGCAGCCCCCGTCTCGAGGAGACCCAGTACTTC.

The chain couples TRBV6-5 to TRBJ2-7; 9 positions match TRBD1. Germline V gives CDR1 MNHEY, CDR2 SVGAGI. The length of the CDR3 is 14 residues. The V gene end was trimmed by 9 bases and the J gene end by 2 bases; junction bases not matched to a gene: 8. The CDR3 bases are TGTGCCAGTGGGGGGACAGGGATCCCCTACGAGCAGTACTTC. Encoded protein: CASGGTGIPYEQYF.

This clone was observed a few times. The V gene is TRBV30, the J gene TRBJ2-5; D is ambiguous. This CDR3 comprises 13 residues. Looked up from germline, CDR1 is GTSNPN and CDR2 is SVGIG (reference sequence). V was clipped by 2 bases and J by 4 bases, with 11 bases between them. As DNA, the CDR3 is TGTGCCTGGAGTCCTGACGGTATAGAGACCCAGTACTTC. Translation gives CAWSPDGIETQYF.

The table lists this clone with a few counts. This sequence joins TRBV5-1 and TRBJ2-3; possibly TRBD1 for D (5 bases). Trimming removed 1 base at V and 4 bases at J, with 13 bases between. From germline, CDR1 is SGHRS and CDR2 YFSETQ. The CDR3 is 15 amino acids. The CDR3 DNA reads TGCGCCAGCAGCTTGTACTCCCCAGGGTCAGATACGCAGTATTTT. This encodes CASSLYSPGSDTQYF. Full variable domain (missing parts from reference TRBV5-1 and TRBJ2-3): KAGVTQTPRYLIKTRGQQVTLSCSPISGHRSVSWYQQTPGQGLQFLFEYFSETQRNKGNFPGRFSGRQFSNSRSEMNVSTLELGDSALYLCASSLYSPGSDTQYFGPGTRLTVL.

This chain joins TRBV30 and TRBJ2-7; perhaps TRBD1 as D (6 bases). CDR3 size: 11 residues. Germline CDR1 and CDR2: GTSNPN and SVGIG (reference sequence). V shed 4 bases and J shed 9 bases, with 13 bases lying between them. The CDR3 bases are TGTGCCTGGAATACAGGGCCTGGGCAGTACTTC. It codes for CAWNTGPGQYF.

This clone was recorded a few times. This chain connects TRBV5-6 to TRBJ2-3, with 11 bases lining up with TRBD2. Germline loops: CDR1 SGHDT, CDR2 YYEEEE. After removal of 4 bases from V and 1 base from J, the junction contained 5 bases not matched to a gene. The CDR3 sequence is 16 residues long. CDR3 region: CASSLTSGARTDTQYF. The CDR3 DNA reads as TGTGCCAGCAGCCTGACTAGCGGGGCCCGCACAGATACGCAGTATTTT.

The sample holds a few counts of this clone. In DNA, the CDR3 is TGTGCCAGCAGCGCCAGGCGGGGAACTGAAGCTTTCTTT. This sequence encodes CASSARRGTEAFF. The chain recombines TRBV9 with TRBJ1-1, with D uncertain. The ends were cut back, 3 bases at V and 5 bases at J, with 11 bases in the middle. Germline lookup yields CDR1 SGDLS and CDR2 YYNGEE. This CDR3 contains 13 residues.

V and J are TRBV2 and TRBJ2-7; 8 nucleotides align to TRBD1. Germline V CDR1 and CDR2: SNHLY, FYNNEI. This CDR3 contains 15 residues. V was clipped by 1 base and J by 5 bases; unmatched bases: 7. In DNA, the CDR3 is TGTGCCAGCAGTGAAGGAGGACAGGGTGCCCACGAGCAGTACTTC. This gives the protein CASSEGGQGAHEQYF.

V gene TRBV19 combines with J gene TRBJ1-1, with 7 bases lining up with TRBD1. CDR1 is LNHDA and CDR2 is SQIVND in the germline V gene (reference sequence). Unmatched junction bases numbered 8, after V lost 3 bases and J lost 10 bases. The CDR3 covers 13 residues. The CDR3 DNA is TGTGCCAGTAGTATCGCCTGGGACAGTTCAGCTTTCTTT. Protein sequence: CASSIAWDSSAFF.

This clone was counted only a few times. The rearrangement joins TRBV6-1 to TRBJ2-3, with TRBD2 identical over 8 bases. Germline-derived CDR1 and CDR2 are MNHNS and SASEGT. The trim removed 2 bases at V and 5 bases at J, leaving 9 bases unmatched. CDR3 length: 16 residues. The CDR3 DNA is TGTGCCAGCAGTGAATTCCTAGCGGGTAAGGGAGATACGCAGTATTTT. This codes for CASSEFLAGKGDTQYF.

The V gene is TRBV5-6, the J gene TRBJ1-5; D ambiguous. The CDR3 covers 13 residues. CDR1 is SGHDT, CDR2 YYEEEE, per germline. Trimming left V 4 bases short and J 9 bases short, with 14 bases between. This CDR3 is CASSLAGSRPQHF. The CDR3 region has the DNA TGTGCCAGCAGCCTCGCCGGATCACGGCCCCAGCATTTT.

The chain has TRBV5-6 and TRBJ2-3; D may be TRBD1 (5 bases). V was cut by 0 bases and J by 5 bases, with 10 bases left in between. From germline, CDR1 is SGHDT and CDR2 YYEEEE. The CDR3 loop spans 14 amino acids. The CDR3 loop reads CASSLGYRGDTQYF. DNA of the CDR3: TGTGCCAGCAGCTTGGGTTATAGGGGAGATACGCAGTATTTT.